A selection of T cell receptor beta chains follows, all from one sample in a study of blood T cell repertoires in COVID-19. Measured with immunoSEQ multiplex PCR; TCRdb has only the in-frame clones, and not every one. The data hold about 130,000 clones, with roughly three quarters observed a single time. Sequenced input: peripheral blood. Receptor source: a woman aged 70-85 years with acute or convalescent COVID-19. The CDR3 runs from the conserved cysteine through the conserved F or W. A D gene is named only where the DNA matches it firmly. Not every row has a clone size; where given, it reads once, few, many or a size class.

CDR3aa | CDR3nt | j_gene | d_gene | v_gene | abundance
CASGLGLDSKGELFF | TGTGCTAGTGGTTTAGGGTTGGACAGTAAGGGGGAGCTGTTTTTT | TRBJ2-2 | NA | TRBV12-5 | NA
CASSIGSTRASRNSPLHF | TGTGCCAGTAGTATAGGTAGTACTCGTGCAAGTCGGAATTCACCCCTCCACTTT | TRBJ1-6 | NA | TRBV19 | NA
CASSKEGVGSNQPQHF | TGTGCCAGCAGCAAAGAGGGTGTAGGTAGCAATCAGCCCCAGCATTTT | TRBJ1-5 | NA | TRBV7-8 | NA
CASSPDSHRNQPQHF | TGTGCCAGCAGTCCCGACAGCCATCGCAATCAGCCCCAGCATTTT | TRBJ1-5 | NA | TRBV2 | NA
CASSYRLAGEVVTGELFF | TGTGCCAGCAGCTACCGACTAGCGGGAGAGGTGGTCACCGGGGAGCTGTTTTTT | TRBJ2-2 | TRBD2 | TRBV11-2 | NA
CSVGMQVNTGELFF | TGCAGCGTTGGAATGCAGGTGAACACCGGGGAGCTGTTTTTT | TRBJ2-2 | NA | TRBV29-1 | once
CASSVRTAIRPLHF | TGTGCCAGCAGTGTCAGGACAGCTATACGTCCCCTCCACTTT | TRBJ1-6 | NA | TRBV25-1 | NA
CASNRKAGGLYNEQFF | TGTGCCAGCAACCGCAAAGCGGGGGGGCTGTACAATGAGCAGTTCTTC | TRBJ2-1 | TRBD2 | TRBV27 | NA
CASSLHSSGLAAYEQYF | TGTGCCAGCAGCTTACATTCAAGCGGACTAGCGGCCTACGAGCAGTACTTC | TRBJ2-7 | TRBD2 | TRBV11-2 | NA
CATKAGTSGETQYF | TGTGCCACAAAGGCCGGAACAAGCGGGGAGACCCAGTACTTC | TRBJ2-5 | NA | TRBV19 | NA
CASSRRDSPYEQYF | TGTGCCAGCAGCCGCCGGGACAGCCCCTACGAGCAGTACTTC | TRBJ2-7 | TRBD1 | TRBV7-3 | NA
CSARTGDTDTQYF | TGCAGCGCAAGGACAGGGGACACAGATACGCAGTATTTT | TRBJ2-3 | TRBD1 | TRBV29-1 | NA
CASSYVSSGGPSTDTQYF | TGTGCCAGCAGTTACGTCAGTAGCGGGGGGCCTAGCACAGATACGCAGTATTTT | TRBJ2-3 | TRBD2 | TRBV6-2/TRBV6-3 | NA
CASSRLAATYEQYF | TGTGCCAGCAGTAGACTAGCGGCTACCTACGAGCAGTACTTC | TRBJ2-7 | TRBD2 | TRBV27 | NA
CASSVDRVRETQYF | TGTGCCAGCAGCGTCGACAGGGTTCGGGAGACCCAGTACTTC | TRBJ2-5 | TRBD1 | TRBV5-4 | once
CASSFGQTFAAFF | TGTGCCAGCAGTTTTGGACAGACGTTTGCAGCTTTCTTT | TRBJ1-1 | NA | TRBV6-2/TRBV6-3 | NA
CASSSGQTGANVLTF | TGTGCCAGCAGTTCGGGACAAACTGGGGCCAACGTCCTGACTTTC | TRBJ2-6 | NA | TRBV28 | NA
CASSSRQGAGNTIYF | TGTGCCAGCAGCTCCAGACAGGGCGCTGGAAACACCATATATTTT | TRBJ1-3 | TRBD1 | TRBV7-2 | NA
CASSPTTVRRSAFF | TGTGCCAGCAGTCCGACGACCGTCCGGAGGTCTGCTTTCTTT | TRBJ1-1 | NA | TRBV28 | NA
CASSLGGPYEQYF | TGCGCCAGCAGCTTGGGGGGGCCCTACGAGCAGTACTTC | TRBJ2-7 | NA | TRBV5-1 | NA
CASSIKGQGRGGYTF | TGTGCCAGTAGTATAAAGGGACAGGGGAGAGGTGGCTACACCTTC | TRBJ1-2 | TRBD1 | TRBV19 | NA
CASSPDRGSYEQYF | TGCGCCAGCAGCCCGGACAGGGGCTCCTACGAGCAGTACTTC | TRBJ2-7 | TRBD1 | TRBV5-1 | NA
CASSQEYSGGRSDTQYF | TGCGCCAGCAGCCAAGAATATTCGGGGGGGCGGTCAGATACGCAGTATTTT | TRBJ2-3 | TRBD2 | TRBV4-3 | NA
CASSPRVSGELFF | TGTGCCAGCAGCCCCCGAGTTTCCGGGGAGCTGTTTTTT | TRBJ2-2 | NA | TRBV9 | NA
CASSLSSYEQYF | TGTGCCAGCAGCCTCAGCTCCTACGAGCAGTACTTC | TRBJ2-7 | NA | TRBV5-8 | NA
CASTTGGGDNSPLHF | TGTGCCAGCACCACAGGGGGCGGCGATAATTCACCCCTCCACTTT | TRBJ1-6 | TRBD1 | TRBV9 | NA
CASSTGQGYEQYF | TGTGCCAGTAGTACGGGACAGGGTTACGAGCAGTACTTC | TRBJ2-7 | TRBD1 | TRBV19 | NA
CASSVGGQGFGYTF | TGTGCCAGCAGCGTAGGAGGGCAGGGGTTTGGCTACACCTTC | TRBJ1-2 | NA | TRBV9 | NA
CASSLVTGELFF | TGTGCCAGCAGCTTAGTAACCGGGGAGCTGTTTTTT | TRBJ2-2 | NA | TRBV7-9 | NA
CASSSGGTGSSGANVLTF | TGTGCCAGCAGCTCGGGGGGAACAGGCAGCTCTGGGGCCAACGTCCTGACTTTC | TRBJ2-6 | TRBD2 | TRBV5-4 | NA
CASTRQGTPEAFF | TGCGCCAGCACCCGACAGGGGACCCCTGAAGCTTTCTTT | TRBJ1-1 | TRBD1 | TRBV5-1 | NA
CASRDNTGLANEKLFF | TGTGCCAGCAGAGATAATACGGGACTGGCTAATGAAAAACTGTTTTTT | TRBJ1-4 | NA | TRBV25-1 | NA
CASSDQAGGTYNEQFF | TGTGCCAGCAGCGATCAAGCGGGGGGAACATACAATGAGCAGTTCTTC | TRBJ2-1 | TRBD2 | TRBV7-6 | NA
CSVDGRGLDTQYF | TGCAGCGTTGATGGCAGGGGGTTAGATACGCAGTATTTT | TRBJ2-3 | TRBD1 | TRBV29-1 | few
CASSIQGGSGELFF | TGTGCCAGTAGTATACAGGGAGGATCCGGGGAGCTGTTTTTT | TRBJ2-2 | NA | TRBV19 | NA
CASSLGQGSGELFF | TGTGCCAGCAGCTTAGGACAGGGTTCCGGGGAGCTGTTTTTT | TRBJ2-2 | TRBD1 | TRBV7-9 | NA
CASSFSQNEKLFF | TGTGCCAGCAGCTTCAGTCAGAATGAAAAACTGTTTTTT | TRBJ1-4 | NA | TRBV5-5 | NA
CASSPPSEQYF | TGTGCCAGCAGCCCCCCGAGCGAGCAGTACTTC | TRBJ2-7 | NA | TRBV9 | NA
CASSQGRTSGRWVGTDTQYF | TGTGCCAGCAGCCAGGGGAGGACTAGCGGGAGATGGGTCGGCACAGATACGCAGTATTTT | TRBJ2-3 | TRBD2 | TRBV3-1/TRBV3-2 | NA
CASSEEGLVDGELFF | TGTGCCAGCAGTGAAGAAGGACTAGTAGACGGGGAGCTGTTTTTT | TRBJ2-2 | TRBD2 | TRBV6-1 | few
CASSLGDSPRHEQYF | TGTGCCAGCAGCTTAGGGGACAGTCCGAGGCACGAGCAGTACTTC | TRBJ2-7 | TRBD1 | TRBV7-2 | many
CASSQQNYGYTF | TGTGCCAGCAGCCAACAAAACTATGGCTACACCTTC | TRBJ1-2 | NA | TRBV14 | NA
CASSQPGIGYEKLFF | TGTGCCAGCAGCCAACCAGGGATTGGGTACGAAAAACTGTTTTTT | TRBJ1-4 | NA | TRBV3-1/TRBV3-2 | NA
CASSFTRGQETQYF | TGTGCCAGCAGTTTTACCAGGGGCCAAGAGACCCAGTACTTC | TRBJ2-5 | NA | TRBV28 | NA
CASSQWDFSGGEQFF | TGTGCCAGCAGCCAATGGGACTTTAGCGGAGGTGAGCAGTTCTTC | TRBJ2-1 | NA | TRBV3-1/TRBV3-2 | NA
CASSTTGDNQPQHF | TGTGCCAGCAGCACCACAGGGGACAATCAGCCCCAGCATTTT | TRBJ1-5 | TRBD1 | TRBV7-8 | NA
CASSTFRTGGRGSYNEQFF | TGTGCCAGCAGCACTTTTAGAACAGGGGGCCGGGGAAGCTACAATGAGCAGTTCTTC | TRBJ2-1 | TRBD1 | TRBV2 | NA
CASSQRSSGANVLTF | TGTGCCAGCAGCCAACGGAGCTCTGGGGCCAACGTCCTGACTTTC | TRBJ2-6 | NA | TRBV3-1/TRBV3-2 | NA
CASSLWGAQNTEAFF | TGTGCCAGCAGTTTATGGGGGGCGCAAAACACTGAAGCTTTCTTT | TRBJ1-1 | NA | TRBV28 | NA
CSVEDVQGYTF | TGCAGCGTTGAAGACGTCCAGGGCTACACCTTC | TRBJ1-2 | NA | TRBV29-1 | once
CSVLLPGHYYEQYF | TGCAGCGTCCTCTTACCGGGACATTACTACGAGCAGTACTTC | TRBJ2-7 | NA | TRBV29-1 | NA
CASSYVVRGKTEAFF | TGTGCCAGCAGTTACGTTGTCAGGGGTAAAACTGAAGCTTTCTTT | TRBJ1-1 | NA | TRBV6-5 | NA
CASSYDRVYQPQHF | TGTGCCAGCAGTTACGACAGAGTTTATCAGCCCCAGCATTTT | TRBJ1-5 | NA | TRBV6-2/TRBV6-3 | NA
CASRHLAGGNNEQFF | TGTGCCAGCAGACATCTAGCGGGAGGGAACAATGAGCAGTTCTTC | TRBJ2-1 | TRBD2 | TRBV7-9 | NA
CASKDRGNLETQYF | TGTGCCAGTAAGGACAGGGGGAATCTAGAGACCCAGTACTTC | TRBJ2-5 | TRBD1 | TRBV2 | few
CASSFSGGARETQYF | TGTGCCAGCAGCTTCAGCGGGGGGGCCCGAGAGACCCAGTACTTC | TRBJ2-5 | TRBD2 | TRBV9 | NA
CASSLGIARGDTDTQYF | TGTGCCAGCAGCTTAGGGATCGCGCGGGGGGACACAGATACGCAGTATTTT | TRBJ2-3 | TRBD2 | TRBV7-8 | NA
CASIRGQFNQPQHF | TGTGCCAGCATCCGGGGACAGTTCAATCAGCCCCAGCATTTT | TRBJ1-5 | TRBD1 | TRBV28 | NA
CASRDRGRLAGLTDTQYF | TGTGCCAGCAGAGACAGGGGGCGGCTAGCGGGACTCACAGATACGCAGTATTTT | TRBJ2-3 | NA | TRBV28 | NA
CASGLTRTGFNEKLFF | TGTGCTAGTGGTTTGACACGGACAGGGTTTAATGAAAAACTGTTTTTT | TRBJ1-4 | TRBD1 | TRBV12-5 | NA